These T cell receptor beta chains were read from a single sample in a study of regulatory T cells in long-lasting Graves disease. Via MiXCR, TCRdb re-called the multiplex PCR reads, giving one row per CDR3 protein. The profile shows over 450,000 distinct CDR3 sequences, approximately 21% of them singletons. The sample consisted of peripheral blood mononuclear cells (PBMCs), taken when the disease was refractory, from a patient treated with antithyroid drugs. The source of these receptors is a female donor with Graves disease. Both conserved end residues are part of each CDR3. Fields, in order: J gene, clone size, V gene, D gene, CDR3 length, CDR3 protein, CDR3 DNA. D genes are given only for firm matches. Clone size appears in some rows only: once, few, many, or a class for an expanded clone.

j_gene: TRBJ2-5
abundance: few
v_gene: TRBV25-1
d_gene: TRBD1
len: 16
CDR3aa: CASSPAGTGQEETQYF
CDR3nt: TGTGCCAGCAGTCCAGCCGGGACAGGACAAGAAGAGACCCAGTACTTC

j_gene: TRBJ1-5
abundance: many
v_gene: TRBV12-3/TRBV12-4
d_gene: TRBD1
len: 14
CDR3aa: CASSFGQGHQPQHF
CDR3nt: TGTGCCAGCAGTTTCGGACAGGGCCATCAGCCCCAGCATTTT

j_gene: TRBJ2-7
abundance: .
v_gene: TRBV29-1
d_gene: TRBD1
len: 14
CDR3aa: CSFPTGLCSYEQYF
CDR3nt: TGCAGCTTCCCGACAGGGCTGTGCTCCTACGAGCAGTACTTC

j_gene: TRBJ2-5
abundance: .
v_gene: TRBV14
d_gene: TRBD1
len: 13
CDR3aa: CASSQPGGGTQYF
CDR3nt: TGTGCCAGCAGCCAACCAGGGGGCGGGACCCAGTACTTC

j_gene: TRBJ1-1
abundance: few
v_gene: TRBV20-1
d_gene: TRBD1
len: 18
CDR3aa: CSARDRSRGLFVFTEAFF
CDR3nt: TGCAGTGCTAGAGATCGGTCCAGGGGGCTTTTTGTTTTCACTGAAGCTTTCTTT

j_gene: TRBJ1-2
abundance: many
v_gene: TRBV24-1
d_gene: TRBD1
len: 13
CDR3aa: CATSETGFYGYTF
CDR3nt: TGTGCCACCAGTGAGACAGGGTTCTATGGCTACACCTTC

j_gene: TRBJ2-7
abundance: few
v_gene: TRBV27
d_gene: TRBD1
len: 14
CDR3aa: CASSKPDRGPEQYF
CDR3nt: TGTGCCAGCAGTAAGCCGGACAGGGGGCCCGAGCAGTACTTC

j_gene: TRBJ1-6
abundance: .
v_gene: TRBV9
d_gene: TRBD1
len: 15
CDR3aa: CASSVDRVGNSPLHF
CDR3nt: TGTGCCAGCAGCGTGGACAGGGTTGGAAATTCACCCCTCCACTTT

j_gene: TRBJ2-5
abundance: many
v_gene: TRBV15
d_gene: .
len: 13
CDR3aa: CATSRLAGETQYF
CDR3nt: TGTGCCACCAGCAGATTAGCAGGAGAGACCCAGTACTTC

j_gene: TRBJ1-1
abundance: many
v_gene: TRBV28
d_gene: .
len: 13
CDR3aa: CASSWGRVSEAFF
CDR3nt: TGTGCCAGCAGTTGGGGTAGGGTCTCTGAAGCTTTCTTT

j_gene: TRBJ1-2
abundance: few
v_gene: TRBV7-9
d_gene: TRBD1
len: 15
CDR3aa: CASSSNGQGGYGYTF
CDR3nt: TGTGCCAGCAGCTCAAACGGACAGGGAGGCTATGGCTACACCTTC

j_gene: TRBJ1-5
abundance: many
v_gene: TRBV19
d_gene: .
len: 15
CDR3aa: CASSIRGANNQPQHF
CDR3nt: TGTGCCAGTAGTATTAGGGGGGCGAACAATCAGCCCCAGCATTTT

j_gene: TRBJ1-2
abundance: few
v_gene: TRBV5-6
d_gene: .
len: 14
CDR3aa: CASNTFGTNYGYTF
CDR3nt: TGTGCCAGCAATACATTCGGGACTAACTATGGCTACACCTTC

j_gene: TRBJ2-7
abundance: .
v_gene: TRBV20-1
d_gene: .
len: 14
CDR3aa: CSASLGIPLYEQYF
CDR3nt: TGCAGTGCTAGTTTAGGGATCCCGTTGTACGAGCAGTACTTC

j_gene: TRBJ1-5
abundance: .
v_gene: TRBV18
d_gene: TRBD1
len: 15
CDR3aa: CASSQVQGTDQPQHF
CDR3nt: TGTGCCAGCTCACAAGTACAGGGGACTGATCAGCCCCAGCATTTT

j_gene: TRBJ1-5
abundance: .
v_gene: TRBV19
d_gene: .
len: 13
CDR3aa: CGSGMLSNQPQHF
CDR3nt: TGTGGAAGCGGGATGCTGAGCAATCAGCCCCAGCATTTT

j_gene: TRBJ1-1
abundance: many
v_gene: TRBV6-2/TRBV6-3
d_gene: .
len: 15
CDR3aa: CASSLLGQINTEAFF
CDR3nt: TGTGCCAGCAGTTTACTCGGACAGATTAACACTGAAGCTTTCTTT

j_gene: TRBJ2-5
abundance: few
v_gene: TRBV3-1
d_gene: TRBD1
len: 15
CDR3aa: CASSPRQGAKETQYF
CDR3nt: TGTGCCAGCAGCCCCCGACAGGGGGCAAAAGAGACCCAGTACTTC

j_gene: TRBJ2-2
abundance: many
v_gene: TRBV11-3
d_gene: .
len: 17
CDR3aa: CASSLGVFGAATGELFF
CDR3nt: TGTGCCAGCAGCTTAGGGGTTTTTGGGGCGGCCACCGGGGAGCTGTTTTTT

j_gene: TRBJ2-1
abundance: few
v_gene: TRBV27
d_gene: .
len: 15
CDR3aa: CASSSGVLGVNEQFF
CDR3nt: TGTGCCAGCAGTTCGGGGGTTCTAGGGGTAAATGAGCAGTTCTTC

j_gene: TRBJ2-7
abundance: .
v_gene: TRBV10-3
d_gene: TRBD2
len: 18
CDR3aa: CAISESKGTSGFSYEQYF
CDR3nt: TGTGCCATCAGTGAGTCCAAAGGGACTAGCGGCTTCTCCTACGAGCAGTACTTC

j_gene: TRBJ1-2
abundance: many
v_gene: TRBV19
d_gene: .
len: 14
CDR3aa: CASSRWVPGYGYTF
CDR3nt: TGTGCCAGTAGCCGCTGGGTTCCGGGATATGGCTACACCTTC

j_gene: TRBJ1-4
abundance: many
v_gene: TRBV6-1
d_gene: .
len: 13
CDR3aa: CASRRGEWEKLFF
CDR3nt: TGTGCCAGCCGCCGGGGAGAATGGGAAAAACTGTTTTTT

j_gene: TRBJ2-2
abundance: few
v_gene: TRBV29-1
d_gene: .
len: 12
CDR3aa: CSVEMRIGELFF
CDR3nt: TGCAGCGTTGAGATGAGGATCGGGGAGCTGTTTTTT

j_gene: TRBJ1-1
abundance: many
v_gene: TRBV30
d_gene: .
len: 14
CDR3aa: CAWSPVLGLTEAFF
CDR3nt: TGTGCCTGGAGTCCCGTGCTGGGCCTCACTGAAGCTTTCTTT

j_gene: TRBJ2-1
abundance: .
v_gene: TRBV7-2
d_gene: .
len: 16
CDR3aa: CASSLESRSAYNEQFF
CDR3nt: TGTGCCAGCAGCTTAGAGTCTAGATCCGCCTACAATGAGCAGTTCTTC

j_gene: TRBJ2-5
abundance: many
v_gene: TRBV6-5
d_gene: TRBD1
len: 14
CDR3aa: CASSYWDRMETQYF
CDR3nt: TGTGCCAGCAGTTACTGGGACAGGATGGAGACCCAGTACTTC

j_gene: TRBJ2-5
abundance: few
v_gene: TRBV28
d_gene: .
len: 14
CDR3aa: CASSETRLQETQYF
CDR3nt: TGTGCCAGCAGTGAGACTAGGCTCCAAGAGACCCAGTACTTC